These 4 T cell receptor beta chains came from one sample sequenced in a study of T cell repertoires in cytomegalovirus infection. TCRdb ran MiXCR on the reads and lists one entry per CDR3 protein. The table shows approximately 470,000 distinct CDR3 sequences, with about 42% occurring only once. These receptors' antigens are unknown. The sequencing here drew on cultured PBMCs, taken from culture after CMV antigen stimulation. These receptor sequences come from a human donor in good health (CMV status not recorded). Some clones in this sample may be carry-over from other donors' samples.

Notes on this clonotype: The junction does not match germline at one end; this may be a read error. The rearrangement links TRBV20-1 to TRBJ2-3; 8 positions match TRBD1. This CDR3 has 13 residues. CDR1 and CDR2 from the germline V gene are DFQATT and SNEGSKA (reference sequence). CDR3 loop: CSARGQGPDTQYF. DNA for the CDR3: TGCAGTGCCAGAGGACAGGGCCCAGATACGCAGTATTTT.

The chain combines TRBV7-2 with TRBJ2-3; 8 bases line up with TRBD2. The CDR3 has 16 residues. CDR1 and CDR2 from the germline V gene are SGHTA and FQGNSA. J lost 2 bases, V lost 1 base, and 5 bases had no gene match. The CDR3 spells CASSLGAGVNTDTQYF. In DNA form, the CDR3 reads TGTGCCAGCAGCTTAGGAGCGGGAGTTAACACAGATACGCAGTATTTT.

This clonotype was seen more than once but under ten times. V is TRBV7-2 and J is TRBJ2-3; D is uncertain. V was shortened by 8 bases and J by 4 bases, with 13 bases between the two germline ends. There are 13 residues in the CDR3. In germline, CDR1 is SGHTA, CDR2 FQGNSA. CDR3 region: CASQARPPDTQYF. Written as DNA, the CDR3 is TGTGCCAGCCAGGCGAGGCCCCCAGATACGCAGTATTTT.

DNA of the CDR3: TGTGCCAGCAGCTTAGTAGCAGCGGGAGGGCCTATAAACACAGATACGCAGTATTTT. This sequence encodes CASSLVAAGGPINTDTQYF. The rearrangement uses TRBV7-6 and TRBJ2-3, with 10 bases matching TRBD2. The junction had 12 bases not matched to a gene; V was cut back by 1 base and J by 2 bases. The CDR3 consists of 19 residues. The germline V gene encodes CDR1 SGHVS and CDR2 FNYEAQ.